Sequencing of this T cell receptor beta chain was carried out in a study of CD8+ T cells in alopecia areata (dated by TCRdb to 2016 to 2019). The study in broad terms: The treated patients, all with moderate-to-severe alopecia areata, were enrolled in an open-label pilot trial of oral tofacitinib given at 5 to 10 mg twice daily. Patients received tofacitinib for 6 to 18 months and were then followed off drug for 6 months to check for delayed response and recurrence. High-throughput TCRbeta sequencing was used to examine T cell clonal expansion in alopecia areata in both the C3H/HeJ mouse model and human patients. On the human side, TCRbeta sequencing was run on scalp tissue and on sorted CD4+ and CD8+ peripheral blood T cells from healthy controls and from alopecia areata patients with either patchy or totalis/universalis disease. Biopsies were taken from tofacitinib-treated patients at baseline and again at 4 and 24 weeks into treatment, and several of those patients also had a later scalp biopsy. Scalp clonality was compared among normal scalp (n=4), patchy alopecia areata scalp (n=8), and alopecia totalis/universalis scalp (n=8). The RNA source kit depended on sample type: the PAXgene miRNA kit for fixed scalp, the miRNeasy kit for PBMCs, and the RNeasy kit for mouse skin. Amplification of TCRbeta CDR3 regions was done by immunoSEQ multiplex PCR using 35 Vbeta forward primers and 13 Jbeta reverse primers. Summary of the overall study and its limitations: Shared TCR sequences between patients were less evident than in mice, which may be partly attributable to HLA diversity in the patient population. Compared with normal scalp, lesional scalp had higher clonality and more expanded CD8+ clones, particularly in alopecia totalis/universalis, a pattern that suggests antigenic drive. Unlike mouse skin, where gammadelta T cells dominate, normal human skin contains resident alphabeta T cells that get sequenced too, which complicates analysis of the scalp TCR repertoire.

The CDR3 goes from the cysteine to the phenylalanine over 13 residues. Of the read, only the CDR3 DNA is kept; its 39 bases are in frame from base 1. The germline V gene specifies SGHAT as CDR1 and FQNNGV as CDR2. Between the V and J ends, shortened by 5 bases and 6 bases respectively, the junction contains 12 bases. About this clone: Its antigen is not yet known. Base qualities are not at hand, and no much larger clone is one base apart.

The protocol used for the library was the immunoSEQ multiplex PCR assay. RNA was extracted from all samples and reverse transcribed into cDNA as template for TCR sequencing. First-strand cDNA was synthesized with SuperScript III using a 2:1 mix of oligo-dT and random hexamers. A synthetic immune receptor repertoire was used to gauge amplification bias, and whatever bias remained was removed computationally. The source study handled its data this way. After raw reads were preprocessed to remove errors, the CDR3 was defined following IMGT conventions as running from the conserved cysteine to phenylalanine. To get clonality, Shannon entropy was normalized by log2 of the number of productive unique TCRs and the result was subtracted from 1. Whether scalp clones were CD4 or CD8 was inferred by matching scalp TCRbeta sequences against CD4 and CD8 repertoires sorted from blood. Sourced from immuneACCESS, this table was stored by TCRdb with only in-frame sequences that have V and J called. A share of the clones is absent; for the studies checked, an unresolved V gene accounts for under half, and the remainder has no known explanation. V, J and clone size reflect that table, while D and trimming were determined from the DNA. The table for this sample lists 90,000 to 100,000 clones; roughly 41% of them were counted only once. The leading ten clones occupy 1% to 1.5% of the sample.

Lesional scalp punch biopsies and peripheral blood were obtained from alopecia areata patients. PBMCs were isolated by density centrifugation and stained for CD3, CD4 and CD8, after which CD4+ and CD8+ T cells were sorted on a FACSAria. The receptor was derived from a human donor with alopecia areata. The sequence joins TRBV11-2 to TRBJ2-3, with the D gene not clear enough to name. The sequenced material came from CD4+ T cells sorted from blood. The CDR3 in this case is CASSPFIRDTQYF. DNA sequence: TGTGCCAGCAGCCCCTTTATCAGGGATACGCAGTATTTT.